The next 31 T cell receptor beta chains were all read from a single sample in a study of identical twins. Each CDR3 protein is one row after TCRdb ran MiXCR on the 5' RACE reads. The table has roughly 250,000 distinct CDR3 sequences, 7% seen once. The data were also submitted as part of a second study, on yellow fever vaccine responses in identical twins.

The sequencing sample was made of memory (CD45RO+) T cells sorted from blood. Every receptor here comes from a woman in her late teens or twenties in good health.

There are many counts of this clonotype. The chain links TRBV20-1 to TRBJ2-2, with 10 bases lining up with TRBD2. J lost 7 bases, V lost 5 bases, and 7 bases had no gene match. Germline-derived CDR1 and CDR2 are DFQATT and SNEGSKA (reference sequence). The CDR3 contains 14 residues. The CDR3, as DNA: TGCAGTGCTTGGAGCGGGGGGGCCGACGGGGAGCTGTTTTTT. Its protein is CSAWSGGADGELFF.

This clonotype occurred many times. The J gene is TRBJ1-1, the V gene TRBV5-1, with D uncertain. The CDR3 has 14 amino acids. V gave up 4 bases and J gave up 10 bases, with 20 bases separating them. Germline loops: CDR1 SGHRS, CDR2 YFSETQ. CDR3 in amino acids: CASSPGGPGFGAFF. CDR3 nucleotide sequence: TGCGCCAGCAGCCCTGGAGGGCCGGGGTTCGGAGCTTTCTTT.

The chain recombines TRBV7-9 with TRBJ2-7, with unresolved D. CDR1 and CDR2 from the germline V gene are SEHNR and FQNEAQ (reference sequence). Trimming shortened V by 4 bases and J by 3 bases, and 10 bases separated the two germline ends. The CDR3 length is 13 residues. The chain's CDR3 is CASSSSVSYEQYF. The CDR3 region has the DNA TGTGCCAGCAGCTCAAGCGTTAGCTACGAGCAGTACTTC.

This clonotype has a count of ten or more. The J gene is TRBJ1-2, the V gene TRBV11-2; D not certain. Trimming stripped 1 base from V and 5 bases from J, with 8 bases between. The CDR3 is 13 amino acids. Germline CDR1 SGHAT, CDR2 FQNNGV. CDR3 in DNA: TGTGCCAGCAGCTTAGTCGGGGATTATGGCTACACCTTC. Translated: CASSLVGDYGYTF.

This clonotype was counted many times. The gene calls are TRBV10-3 and TRBJ2-1; tentative D call: TRBD1 (6 bases). Germline assignment: CDR1 ENHRY and CDR2 SYGVKD. V was trimmed by 0 bases and J by 6 bases, leaving 18 bases between them. The CDR3 is made up of 17 amino acids. CDR3 loop: CAISESLDRQAPNEQFF. CDR3 DNA sequence: TGTGCCATCAGTGAGTCCCTCGACCGACAGGCGCCCAATGAGCAGTTCTTC.

This clonotype was seen more than once but under ten times. The V gene is TRBV29-1, the J gene TRBJ2-2; D is undetermined. V was clipped by 1 base and J by 3 bases, with 12 bases between them. There are 15 residues in the CDR3. Germline values: CDR1 SQVTM, CDR2 ANQGSEA. The CDR3: CSVEVGPGYTGELFF. CDR3 nucleotide sequence: TGCAGCGTTGAAGTGGGCCCCGGCTACACCGGGGAGCTGTTTTTT.

This clonotype was picked up many times. The genes are TRBV5-1 and TRBJ2-1; tentatively, D is TRBD1 or TRBD2 (5 bases each). The germline V gene has CDR1 SGHRS and CDR2 YFSETQ. Trimming took 4 bases from V and 3 from J, leaving 20 bases between them. The CDR3 contains 17 residues. CDR3 in DNA: TGCGCCAGCAGCCTACTCACCGGGACGGGAATCTACAATGAGCAGTTCTTC. This sequence encodes CASSLLTGTGIYNEQFF.

This rearrangement joins TRBV20-1 to TRBJ2-1, with D unresolved. The CDR3 runs to 15 residues. V was shortened by 3 bases and J by 12 bases, with 24 bases between the two germline ends. Looked up from germline, CDR1 is DFQATT and CDR2 is SNEGSKA (reference sequence). CDR3 loop: CSARQTRAMGVVQFF. The CDR3 nucleotides read TGCAGTGCTAGGCAGACTCGGGCCATGGGTGTCGTGCAGTTCTTC.

This clonotype was counted at least ten times. The rearrangement joins TRBV12-3 or TRBV12-4 to TRBJ1-2, with TRBD1 identical over 9 bases. Trimming removed 5 bases from V and 6 bases from J; junction bases left unmatched: 4. The CDR3 is 13 residues long. The DNA of the CDR3 is TGTGCCAGCAGTCTCCGACAGGGGGATGGCTACACCTTC. Residues: CASSLRQGDGYTF.

The J gene is TRBJ1-5, the V gene TRBV19, with D uncertain. With 1 base removed from V and 2 bases from J, the gap between germline ends came to 6 bases. Germline lookup yields CDR1 LNHDA and CDR2 SQIVND (reference sequence). This CDR3 has 14 residues. The CDR3: CASSIVLGNQPQHF. Written as DNA, the CDR3 is TGTGCCAGTAGTATAGTCCTGGGCAATCAGCCCCAGCATTTT.

This clonotype was observed at least ten times. This CDR3 is CASSQDLGFRSDTQYF. The CDR3 DNA sequence: TGTGCCAGCAGCCAAGATCTCGGGTTTAGGTCAGATACGCAGTATTTT. The J gene is TRBJ2-3, the V gene TRBV14; D unclear. The germline gives CDR1 SGHDN, CDR2 FVKESK. The CDR3 contains 16 residues. Deletions cut 0 bases from V and 4 bases from J, with 14 bases between.

This clonotype was detected many times. V usage is TRBV12-3 or TRBV12-4 and J usage is TRBJ1-1; no reliable D call. This CDR3 has 13 amino acids. V was clipped by 2 bases and J by 1 base, with 5 bases between them. The CDR3 reads CASSLKGNTEAFF. The CDR3 DNA follows: TGTGCCAGCAGTTTAAAGGGGAACACTGAAGCTTTCTTT.

Many counts were recorded for this clonotype. The CDR3 DNA reads as TGCGCCAGCAGCTTGGAGGCGTACTATGGCTACACCTTC. Translating gives CASSLEAYYGYTF. The chain joins TRBV5-1 to TRBJ1-2; D not resolved. In germline, CDR1 is SGHRS, CDR2 YFSETQ. Trimming cost V 0 bases and J 3 bases, with 6 bases left between them. This CDR3 has 13 residues.

This clonotype was detected ten times or more. DNA for the CDR3: TGTGCCAGCAGTTCCCCAGGGGCCTCCATGAACACTGAAGCTTTCTTT. It encodes CASSSPGASMNTEAFF. The rearrangement uses TRBV12-3 or TRBV12-4 and TRBJ1-1; tentative D call: TRBD1 (6 bases). V lost 4 bases to trimming and J lost 0 bases, with 15 bases between them. The length of the CDR3 is 16 residues.

This clonotype was recorded many times. V usage is TRBV15 and J usage is TRBJ1-6; no clear D. The CDR3 has 13 amino acids. V lost 5 bases to trimming and J lost 8 bases, with 10 bases between them. Germline V lookup: CDR1 LNHNV, CDR2 YYDKDF (reference sequence). CDR3 bases: TGTGCCACCAGCCCAGGCGGGTATTCACCCCTCCACTTT. Residues: CATSPGGYSPLHF.

This clonotype was detected only a few times. CDR3 sequence reads: CATSIGVGTGELFF. DNA of the CDR3: TGTGCCACCAGCATAGGGGTAGGCACCGGGGAGCTGTTTTTT. The chain employs TRBV15 and TRBJ2-2, with TRBD1 as a possible D gene (5 bases). The germline V and J ends were trimmed by 4 bases and 4 bases, with 10 bases remaining between them. This CDR3 contains 14 residues. Germline CDR1 reads LNHNV; CDR2 reads YYDKDF (reference sequence). The complete variable domain, with remaining parts taken from reference TRBV15 and TRBJ2-2, reads DAMVIQNPRYQVTQFGKPVTLSCSQTLNHNVMYWYQQKSSQAPKLLFHYYDKDFNNEADTPDNFQSRRPNTSFCFLDIRSPGLGDTAMYLCATSIGVGTGELFFGEGSRLTVL.

The rearrangement links TRBV6-1 to TRBJ1-2; the match to TRBD1 covers 7 bases. The J segment lost 7 bases and the V segment lost 5 bases, leaving 16 bases of the junction unmatched. Germline lookup yields CDR1 MNHNS and CDR2 SASEGT. CDR3 length equals 16 residues. CDR3 protein: CASSQRQGLSVGGYTF. For the CDR3, the DNA is TGTGCCAGCAGTCAAAGACAGGGTTTGTCGGTCGGTGGCTACACCTTC.

Ten or more counts support this clonotype. This chain uses TRBV7-9 with TRBJ2-5; D could derive from TRBD1 or TRBD2 (5 bases each). V lost 6 bases and J lost 2, with 10 bases in between. There are 13 residues in the CDR3. CDR1 is SEHNR, CDR2 FQNEAQ, per germline (reference sequence). The CDR3 loop reads CASRGTPQETQYF. CDR3 nucleotides: TGTGCCAGCAGAGGGACCCCGCAAGAGACCCAGTACTTC.

The gene calls are TRBV5-4 and TRBJ2-2; D gene unclear. Germline values: CDR1 SGHNT, CDR2 YYREEE (reference sequence). V gave up 4 bases and J gave up 0 bases, with 10 bases separating them. This CDR3 has 15 residues. In DNA, the CDR3 is TGTGCCAGCAGCCGGGTAAACGCGAACACCGGGGAGCTGTTTTTT. Protein sequence: CASSRVNANTGELFF.

The rearrangement uses TRBV11-3 and TRBJ2-1, with D uncertain. Germline loops: CDR1 SGHNT, CDR2 YENEEA. The CDR3 consists of 17 residues. V was clipped by 1 base and J by 2 bases, with 15 bases between them. The CDR3 is CASSLAYSRLAYNEQFF. CDR3 DNA: TGTGCCAGCAGCTTAGCTTACTCCCGTCTGGCCTACAATGAGCAGTTCTTC.

This clonotype was found many times. This chain uses TRBV10-3 with TRBJ2-2; 8 bases match TRBD2. V lost 6 bases to trimming and J lost 0 bases; unmatched junction nucleotides: 6. CDR3 length: 16 amino acids. CDR1 is ENHRY, CDR2 SYGVKD, per germline. The CDR3 loop reads CAISLGLASNTGELFF. In nucleotides, the CDR3 is TGTGCCATCAGCTTAGGACTAGCTTCGAACACCGGGGAGCTGTTTTTT.

This clonotype was counted many times. This chain joins TRBV5-1 and TRBJ1-4, with D maybe TRBD1 (5 bases). Germline lookup yields CDR1 SGHRS and CDR2 YFSETQ. Deletions cut 1 base from V and 4 bases from J, with 14 bases between. The CDR3 runs to 16 residues. The CDR3 nucleotides read TGCGCCAGCAGCTTGAGTTCGACAGACGGTAATGAAAAACTGTTTTTT. Its translation is CASSLSSTDGNEKLFF.

A few counts support this clonotype. The chain recombines TRBV6-1 with TRBJ2-1, with TRBD2 as a possible D gene (5 bases). V lost 8 bases and J 8 bases, leaving 13 bases between the germline ends. CDR1 and CDR2 from the germline V gene are MNHNS and SASEGT. CDR3 size: 12 residues. The CDR3 coding sequence is TGTGCCAGCTCCCGTAGGCGGGATGAGCAGTTCTTC. It specifies CASSRRRDEQFF.

This clonotype was seen a few times. J is TRBJ2-1 and V is TRBV7-2, with 16 bases identical to TRBD2. Per germline, CDR1 SGHTA and CDR2 FQGNSA. With V trimmed by 5 bases and J by 8 bases, 6 bases remained unmatched. The CDR3 extends over 16 amino acids. CDR3 protein: CASSRGGTSGRDEQFF. Here the CDR3 DNA reads TGTGCCAGCAGCCGGGGGGGGACTAGCGGGAGGGATGAGCAGTTCTTC.

This clonotype was observed many times. The J gene is TRBJ1-6, the V gene TRBV28; D is ambiguous. Germline CDR1 is MDHEN and CDR2 is SYDVKM. The V gene lost 7 bases and the J gene lost 0 bases, with 10 bases spanning the gap. The CDR3 covers 15 residues. The CDR3 DNA is TGTGCCAGCAAAAGGGTCAACTCCTATAATTCACCCCTCCACTTT. This gives the protein CASKRVNSYNSPLHF. The whole variable domain, remainder taken from reference TRBV28 and TRBJ1-6, is DVKVTQSSRYLVKRTGEKVFLECVQDMDHENMFWYRQDPGLGLRLIYFSYDVKMKEKGDIPEGYSVSREKKERFSLILESASTNQTSMYLCASKRVNSYNSPLHFGNGTRLTVT.

This clonotype was seen ten or more times. In DNA form, the CDR3 reads TGCGCCAGCAGCTTGGGTGTCAGCTTAAACTACGAGCAGTACTTC. Its protein is CASSLGVSLNYEQYF. This chain joins TRBV5-1 and TRBJ2-7; D uncertain. The germline V gene has CDR1 SGHRS and CDR2 YFSETQ. V shed 0 bases and J shed 3 bases, with 13 bases lying between them. The CDR3 is 15 residues long.

This clonotype appeared a few times. V usage is TRBV10-3 and J usage is TRBJ2-7; a weak D match, TRBD2 (6 bases). CDR3 length equals 12 residues. Trimming took off 4 bases at V and 3 bases at J, with 7 bases between the two ends. Per the germline V gene, CDR1 is ENHRY and CDR2 is SYGVKD. CDR3 amino acids: CAISVEGYEQYV. CDR3 nucleotide sequence: TGTGCCATCAGTGTGGAGGGCTACGAGCAGTACGTC.

The V gene is TRBV20-1, the J gene TRBJ2-6; D is undetermined. V lost 1 base, J lost 14 bases, and 12 bases lay in between. This CDR3 is built from 12 residues. CDR1 and CDR2 (germline): DFQATT, SNEGSKA (reference sequence). The CDR3 sequence: CSARGVGILLTF. Here the CDR3 DNA reads TGCAGTGCTAGAGGAGTAGGGATCCTCCTGACTTTC.

This clonotype was seen more than once but under ten times. The genes are TRBV11-1 and TRBJ2-4; weak D call: TRBD2 (5 bases). From germline, CDR1 is SGHAT and CDR2 FQDESV (reference sequence). The CDR3 is 16 residues long. The V gene lost 0 bases and the J gene lost 0 bases, with 9 bases spanning the gap. CDR3 coding DNA: TGTGCCAGCAGCTTAGCGGCGGGTATAGCCAAAAACATTCAGTACTTC. Protein sequence: CASSLAAGIAKNIQYF.

This clonotype was picked up a small number of times. The chain employs TRBV6-5 and TRBJ1-2, with TRBD1 as a possible D gene (5 bases). From germline, CDR1 is MNHEY and CDR2 SVGAGI. The CDR3 extends over 16 amino acids. Deletions cut 4 bases from V and 0 bases from J, with 15 bases between. This chain's CDR3 is CASSLTGQAPNYGYTF. The CDR3 nucleotides read TGTGCCAGCAGTTTAACGGGGCAGGCCCCTAACTATGGCTACACCTTC.

This clonotype was counted a few times. The gene calls are TRBV27 and TRBJ1-6; D is unresolved. The V and J ends lost 5 bases and 3 bases respectively, with 5 bases between them. CDR1 is MNHEY, CDR2 SMNVEV, per germline (reference sequence). The CDR3 runs 13 residues. CDR3 loop: CASSTDYNSPLHF. For the CDR3, the DNA is TGTGCCAGCAGTACAGACTATAATTCACCCCTCCACTTT.